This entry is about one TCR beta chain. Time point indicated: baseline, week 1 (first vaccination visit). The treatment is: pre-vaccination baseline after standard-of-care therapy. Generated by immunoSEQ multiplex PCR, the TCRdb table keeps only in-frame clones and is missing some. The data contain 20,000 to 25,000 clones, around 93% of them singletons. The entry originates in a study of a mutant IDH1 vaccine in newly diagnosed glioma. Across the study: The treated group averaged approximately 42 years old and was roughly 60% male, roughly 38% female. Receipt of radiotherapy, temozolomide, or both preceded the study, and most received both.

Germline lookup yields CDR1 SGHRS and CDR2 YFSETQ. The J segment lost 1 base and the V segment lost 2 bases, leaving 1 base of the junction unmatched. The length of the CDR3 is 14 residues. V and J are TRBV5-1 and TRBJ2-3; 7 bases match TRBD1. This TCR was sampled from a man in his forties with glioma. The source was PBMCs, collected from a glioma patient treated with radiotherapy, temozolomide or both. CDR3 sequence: CASSLGGRTDTQYF. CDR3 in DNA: TGCGCCAGCAGCTTAGGGGGCCGCACAGATACGCAGTATTTT.